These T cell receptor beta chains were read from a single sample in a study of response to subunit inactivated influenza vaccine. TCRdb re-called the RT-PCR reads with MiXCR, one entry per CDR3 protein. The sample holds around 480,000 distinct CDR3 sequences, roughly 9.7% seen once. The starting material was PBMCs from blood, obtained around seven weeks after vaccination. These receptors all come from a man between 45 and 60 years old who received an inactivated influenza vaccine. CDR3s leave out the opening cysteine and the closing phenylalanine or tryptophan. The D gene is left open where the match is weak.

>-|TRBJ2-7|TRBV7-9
ASSFSGDVAYEQY
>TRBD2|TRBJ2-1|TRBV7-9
ASRERGGSYNEQF
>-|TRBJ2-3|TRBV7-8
ASSPQPEVQY
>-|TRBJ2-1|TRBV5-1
ASSLEVTYNEQF
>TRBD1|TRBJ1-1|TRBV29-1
SVVPGGTEAF
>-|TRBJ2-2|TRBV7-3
ASSLDGGSNTGELF
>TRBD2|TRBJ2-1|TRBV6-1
ASSPVEVRGAEQF
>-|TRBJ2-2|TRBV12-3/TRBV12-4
ASSFLGPTGELF
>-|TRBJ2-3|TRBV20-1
SASLETDTQY
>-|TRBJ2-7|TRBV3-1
ASSPIPRDEQY
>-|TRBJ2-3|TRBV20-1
SAGSSADTQY
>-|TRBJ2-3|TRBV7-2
ASSPWVGGTDTQY
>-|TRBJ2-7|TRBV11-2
ASSPSSGDASEQY
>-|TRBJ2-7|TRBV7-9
ASSLGGAAGEQY
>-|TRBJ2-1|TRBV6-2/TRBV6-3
ASSYADRSSYNEQF
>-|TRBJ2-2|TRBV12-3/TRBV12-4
ASNPYPGPDNTGELF